This entry lists 27 T cell receptor beta chains sequenced from one sample in a study of blood T cells in healthy people across ages. Then a second PCR, running about 7 to 11 cycles, was carried out with a sample-barcoded 5' primer and a J-beta primer mix. TCRdb processed the 5' RACE reads anew with MiXCR; each CDR3 protein has one entry. The table has about 940,000 distinct CDR3 sequences, roughly 52% seen once; the top ten hold around 15%. The sequencing sample was made of blood. These receptor sequences come from a man aged 30 to 39 in good health.

Turning to this clonotype: A single base separates this from a much larger clone, so it may be a read error. The V gene is TRBV24-1, the J gene TRBJ2-1; D is possibly TRBD1 (6 bases). CDR1 is KGHDR and CDR2 is SFDVKD in the germline V gene. Trimming took 1 base from V and 5 from J, leaving 11 bases between them. CDR3 length: 15 amino acids. The CDR3 DNA is TGTGCCACCAGTGATTTCGTCAGGGGCCACAATGAGCAGTTCTTC. This codes for CATSDFVRGHNEQFF.

This clonotype has just a few counts. The chain joins TRBV28 to TRBJ2-7; D is uncertain. This CDR3 contains 15 residues. V was shortened by 3 bases and J by 4 bases, with 16 bases between the two germline ends. Germline CDR1 and CDR2: MDHEN and SYDVKM. CDR3 residues: CASSLRSQVTYEQYF. CDR3 nucleotides: TGTGCCAGCAGTTTGCGCTCGCAGGTCACATACGAGCAGTACTTC.

The chain combines TRBV29-1 with TRBJ2-3; TRBD2 matches 7 bases. Germline CDR1 reads SQVTM; CDR2 reads ANQGSEA. The CDR3 extends over 12 amino acids. V gave up 4 bases and J gave up 5 bases; unmatched junction bases: 3. The CDR3 bases are TGCAGCGTTGCAGCGGGAATAGATACGCAGTATTTT. Translating it yields CSVAAGIDTQYF.

This chain joins TRBV6-6 and TRBJ1-2; 9 bases are shared with TRBD1. The ends lost 6 bases at V and 4 bases at J; junction bases unmatched: 6. The CDR3 loop spans 14 amino acids. CDR1 is MNHNY and CDR2 is SVGAGI in the germline V gene (reference sequence). The CDR3 DNA reads TGTGCCAGCAGCGCGGGGACAGGGATCTATGGCTACACCTTC. It yields the protein CASSAGTGIYGYTF.

The chain couples TRBV10-3 to TRBJ2-1; D not resolved. There are 11 residues in the CDR3. Germline V gene data show CDR1 as ENHRY and CDR2 as SYGVKD. The ends were cut back, 10 bases at V and 7 bases at J, with 11 bases in the middle. The CDR3 sequence is CASNAVNEQFF. CDR3 in DNA: TGTGCCAGCAATGCGGTAAATGAGCAGTTCTTC.

This clonotype was detected a few times. V is TRBV6-5 and J is TRBJ2-5, with D unresolved. Germline loops: CDR1 MNHEY, CDR2 SVGAGI. The CDR3 extends over 14 amino acids. The ends were cut back, 4 bases at V and 2 bases at J, with 11 bases in the middle. As DNA, the CDR3 is TGTGCCAGCAGTTCATTCCCAGAGCAAGAGACCCAGTACTTC. Protein sequence: CASSSFPEQETQYF.

V and J are TRBV7-2 and TRBJ1-2; TRBD1 matches at 7 bases. The CDR3 has 14 residues. The V segment lost 6 bases and the J segment 3 bases; nucleotides outside the gene matches: 7. Germline V gene lookup returns CDR1 SGHTA and CDR2 FQGNSA. This chain's CDR3 is CASRGGGMDYGYTF. CDR3 in DNA: TGTGCCAGCAGGGGAGGGGGCATGGACTATGGCTACACCTTC.

The rearrangement joins TRBV12-5 to TRBJ2-1; 7 bases match TRBD1. The CDR3 is made up of 17 amino acids. V shed 2 bases and J 2 bases; nucleotides not matched to a gene: 9. Germline CDR1 LGHNT, CDR2 FRNRAP. The CDR3 region is CASGLYPTGVPYNEQFF. CDR3 nucleotide sequence: TGTGCTAGTGGTTTGTATCCTACAGGGGTACCCTACAATGAGCAGTTCTTC.

This clonotype turned up a few times. The chain's CDR3 is CASSQDPGIYNEQFF. The CDR3 DNA is TGCGCCAGCAGCCAAGATCCCGGGATCTACAATGAGCAGTTCTTC. The chain carries TRBV4-3 and TRBJ2-1; D is perhaps TRBD2 (5 bases). Trimming stripped 0 bases from V and 3 bases from J, with 9 bases between. This CDR3 is built from 15 residues. Germline V gene lookup returns CDR1 LGHNA and CDR2 YSLEER.

There are a few counts of this clonotype. The rearrangement joins TRBV4-1 to TRBJ2-7; perhaps TRBD1 as D (5 bases). V was trimmed by 2 bases and J by 3 bases, leaving 11 bases between them. This CDR3 is 14 amino acids long. Germline CDR1 MGHRA, CDR2 YSYEKL. CDR3 bases: TGCGCCAGCAGCCAAACCGCAGGGTTCTACGAGCAGTACTTC. It translates to CASSQTAGFYEQYF.

This clonotype was detected only a few times. The chain is built from TRBV7-9 and TRBJ2-4; 7 bases match TRBD1. The J call is doubtful: the DNA matches TRBJ2-7 better. The CDR3 has 12 residues. In germline, CDR1 is SEHNR, CDR2 FQNEAQ (reference sequence). CDR3 nucleotide sequence: TGTGCCAGCAGCACGGGACAGAACGAGCAGTACTTC. Translated, it gives CASSTGQNEQYF.

This clonotype was seen a handful of times. CDR3 DNA: TGTGCCAGCAGCTTAGGCGGGGGCTTTTCCTACGAGCAGTACTTC. It encodes CASSLGGGFSYEQYF. This chain uses TRBV7-2 with TRBJ2-7; TRBD2 might be the D (7 bases). The CDR3 runs 15 residues. Between the trimmed V and J ends, which lost 1 base and 1 base, there was a span of 11 bases. Germline CDR1 and CDR2: SGHTA and FQGNSA.

In the case of this clonotype: A read error may produce the germline difference seen at one junction end. The chain carries TRBV4-3 and TRBJ2-3; possibly TRBD1 or TRBD2 for D (6 bases each). This CDR3 contains 20 residues. Germline-derived CDR1 and CDR2 are LGHNA and YSLEER. The CDR3 reads CANSQDTRQRRGVNTDTQYF. CDR3 in DNA: TGCGCCAACAGCCAAGATACCAGGCAGCGGAGGGGGGTAAACACAGATACGCAGTATTTT.

V is TRBV6-1 and J is TRBJ2-2; 11 bases match TRBD2. Unmatched junction bases numbered 8, after V lost 5 bases and J lost 3 bases. Germline V CDR1 and CDR2: MNHNS, SASEGT. The CDR3 has 17 amino acids. The CDR3 reads CASSTFSGGADTGELFF. The CDR3 DNA follows: TGTGCCAGCAGTACCTTTAGCGGGGGGGCCGACACCGGGGAGCTGTTTTTT.

This clonotype has a count of ten or more. The chain is built from TRBV6-6 and TRBJ1-2; D unclear. Trimming shortened V by 2 bases and J by 3 bases, and 7 bases separated the two germline ends. This CDR3 has 13 amino acids. Germline CDR1 reads MNHNY; CDR2 reads SVGAGI (reference sequence). The CDR3 region is CASSYNPYYGYTF. The CDR3 region has the DNA TGTGCCAGCAGTTACAACCCCTACTATGGCTACACCTTC.

The rearrangement joins TRBV28 to TRBJ1-4; 8 bases are shared with TRBD1. Trimming at V came to 3 bases and at J to 8 bases, leaving 8 bases not matched to a gene. This CDR3 contains 15 residues. Germline CDR1 and CDR2: MDHEN and SYDVKM. CDR3 in amino acids: CASSLPQGAGEKLFF. Written as DNA, the CDR3 is TGTGCCAGCAGTTTGCCTCAGGGGGCTGGGGAAAAACTGTTTTTT.

This clonotype showed up many times. The chain recombines TRBV27 with TRBJ1-5; D unclear. The CDR3 is 15 amino acids. Trimming took off 0 bases at V and 0 bases at J, with 6 bases between the two ends. Germline loops: CDR1 MNHEY, CDR2 SMNVEV (reference sequence). The CDR3 spells CASSLSGYSNQPQHF. The CDR3 bases are TGTGCCAGCAGTTTATCAGGGTATAGCAATCAGCCCCAGCATTTT.

The sample holds a few counts of this clonotype. The chain carries TRBV5-1 and TRBJ2-5; D perhaps matches TRBD2 (7 bases). CDR1 is SGHRS and CDR2 is YFSETQ in the germline V gene. V lost 4 bases and J lost 2, with 15 bases in between. This CDR3 is built from 15 residues. The CDR3 coding sequence is TGCGCCAGCAGCGACGGGACTACAGGGCAAGAGACCCAGTACTTC. This sequence encodes CASSDGTTGQETQYF.

This chain links TRBV5-1 with TRBJ2-5; the match to TRBD2 covers 9 bases. CDR1 is SGHRS, CDR2 YFSETQ, per germline. The CDR3 has 14 amino acids. With V trimmed by 4 bases and J by 2 bases, 3 bases remained unmatched. CDR3 in DNA: TGCGCCAGCAGCCGTAGCGGGGGACAAGAGACCCAGTACTTC. Amino acids: CASSRSGGQETQYF.

The chain employs TRBV20-1 and TRBJ1-1, with D uncertain. Germline V CDR1 and CDR2: DFQATT, SNEGSKA (reference sequence). V was cut by 4 bases and J by 5 bases, with 5 bases left in between. This CDR3 contains 10 residues. CDR3: CSAKKTEAFF. The CDR3 nucleotides read TGCAGTGCTAAGAAAACTGAAGCTTTCTTT.

The chain carries TRBV7-9 and TRBJ2-4; 7 bases fit TRBD2. V shed 5 bases, J shed 8 bases, and the junction held 9 bases outside the gene matches. CDR3 length: 14 amino acids. Germline CDR1 is SEHNR and CDR2 is FQNEAQ (reference sequence). This CDR3 is CASSPRLAPDIQYF. Here the CDR3 DNA reads TGTGCCAGCAGCCCAAGACTAGCTCCGGACATTCAGTACTTC.

The chain joins TRBV4-2 to TRBJ2-6; D might be TRBD1 or TRBD2, each matching 5 bases. Deletions cut 1 base from V and 0 bases from J, with 10 bases between. This CDR3 region has 17 residues. Looked up from germline, CDR1 is LGHNA and CDR2 is YNFKEQ. The CDR3 region is CASSQGDRLSGANVLTF. CDR3 bases: TGTGCCAGCAGCCAAGGGGACCGACTCTCTGGGGCCAACGTCCTGACTTTC.

The chain recombines TRBV12-3 or TRBV12-4 with TRBJ2-5; TRBD2 matches 11 bases. The CDR3 extends over 15 amino acids. V lost 8 bases, J lost 1 base, and 6 bases stayed unmatched. In DNA, the CDR3 is TGTGCCAGCTGTACTAGCGGGGGTTTCCAAGAGACCCAGTACTTC. It is translated as CASCTSGGFQETQYF.

This clonotype was seen once. This chain joins TRBV6-6 and TRBJ2-1; 8 nucleotides line up with TRBD2. V lost 4 bases to trimming and J lost 2 bases; unmatched junction nucleotides: 7. This CDR3 is 16 amino acids long. Germline CDR1 is MNHNY and CDR2 is SVGAGI (reference sequence). The CDR3 loop reads CASSLLAEGTYNEQFF. CDR3 nucleotides: TGTGCCAGCAGTTTACTAGCGGAGGGAACCTACAATGAGCAGTTCTTC.

This clonotype was recorded a few times. CDR3 DNA sequence: TGCGCCAGCAGCCACACGCCTAGGAGTGGGGGCAGTGAGCAGTTCTTC. It codes for CASSHTPRSGGSEQFF. The J gene is TRBJ2-1, the V gene TRBV4-1; TRBD1 might be the D (6 bases). CDR3 length: 16 residues. Germline V gene sequence: CDR1 MGHRA, CDR2 YSYEKL. Trimming took 3 bases from V and 9 from J, leaving 21 bases between them.

This clonotype was seen a few times. The V and J genes are TRBV12-3 or TRBV12-4 and TRBJ2-3; D may match TRBD1 or TRBD2 (5 bases each). V was pared by 6 bases and J by 2 bases, with 9 bases between. The CDR3 totals 13 residues. The CDR3 sequence is CASRRDDTDTQYF. CDR3 DNA: TGTGCCAGCAGACGGGACGACACAGATACGCAGTATTTT.

This sequence joins TRBV12-3 or TRBV12-4 and TRBJ2-5, with TRBD2 matching 11 bases. This CDR3 region has 16 residues. The junction had 4 bases not matched to a gene; V was cut back by 4 bases and J by 0 bases. CDR3 in DNA: TGTGCCAGCAGTTACTTTAGCGGGGGGGACCAAGAGACCCAGTACTTC. Translated, it gives CASSYFSGGDQETQYF.